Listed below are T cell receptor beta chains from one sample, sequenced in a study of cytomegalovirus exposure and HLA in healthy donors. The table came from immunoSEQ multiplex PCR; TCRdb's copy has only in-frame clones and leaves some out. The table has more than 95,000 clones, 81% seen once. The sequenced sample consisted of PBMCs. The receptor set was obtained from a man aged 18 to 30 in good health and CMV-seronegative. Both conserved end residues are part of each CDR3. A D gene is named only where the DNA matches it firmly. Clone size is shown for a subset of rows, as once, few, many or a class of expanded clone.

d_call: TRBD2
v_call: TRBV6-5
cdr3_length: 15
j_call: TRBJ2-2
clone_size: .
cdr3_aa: CASSYGASGAGELFF
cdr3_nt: TGTGCCAGCAGTTACGGGGCTAGCGGGGCCGGGGAGCTGTTTTTT

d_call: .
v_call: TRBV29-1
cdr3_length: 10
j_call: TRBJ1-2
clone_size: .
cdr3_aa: CSVFYSDYTF
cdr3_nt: TGCAGCGTTTTTTACAGTGACTACACCTTC

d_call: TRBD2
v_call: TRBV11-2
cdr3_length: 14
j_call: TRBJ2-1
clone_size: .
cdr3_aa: CASSPGGTYNEQFF
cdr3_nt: TGTGCCAGCAGCCCGGGGGGTACCTACAATGAGCAGTTCTTC

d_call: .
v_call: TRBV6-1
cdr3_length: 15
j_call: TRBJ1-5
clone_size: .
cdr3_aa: CASKRAVNSNQPQHF
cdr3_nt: TGTGCCAGCAAGAGGGCAGTGAATAGCAATCAGCCCCAGCATTTT

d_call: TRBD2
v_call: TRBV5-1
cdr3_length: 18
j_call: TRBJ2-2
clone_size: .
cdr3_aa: CASSWGLAGLSNTGELFF
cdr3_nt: TGCGCCAGCAGCTGGGGACTAGCGGGGCTCTCGAACACCGGGGAGCTGTTTTTT

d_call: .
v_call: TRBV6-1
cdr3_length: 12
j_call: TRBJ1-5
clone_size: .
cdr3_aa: CALGGSNQPQHF
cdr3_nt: TGTGCCCTCGGGGGGAGCAATCAGCCCCAGCATTTT

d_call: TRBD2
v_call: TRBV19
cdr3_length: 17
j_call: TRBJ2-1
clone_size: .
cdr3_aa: CASSLKRTSGGYNEQFF
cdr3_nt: TGTGCCAGTTCCCTTAAACGAACTAGCGGGGGCTACAATGAGCAGTTCTTC

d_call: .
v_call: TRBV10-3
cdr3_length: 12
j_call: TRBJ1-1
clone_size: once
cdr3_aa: CAIADPSLAAFF
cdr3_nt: TGTGCCATCGCTGACCCGTCCTTAGCAGCTTTCTTT

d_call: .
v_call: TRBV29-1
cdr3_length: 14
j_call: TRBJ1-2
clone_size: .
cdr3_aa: CSVEDLRGTDGYTF
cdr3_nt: TGCAGCGTTGAAGATCTTAGGGGGACGGATGGCTACACCTTC

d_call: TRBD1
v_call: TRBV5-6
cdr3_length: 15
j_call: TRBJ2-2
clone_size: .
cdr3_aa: CASSPGTGWTGELFF
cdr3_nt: TGTGCCAGCAGCCCTGGGACAGGGTGGACCGGGGAGCTGTTTTTT

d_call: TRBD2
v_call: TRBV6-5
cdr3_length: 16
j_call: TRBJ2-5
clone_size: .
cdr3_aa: CASSSRASGGEETQYF
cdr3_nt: TGTGCCAGCAGTTCGAGGGCTAGCGGGGGGGAAGAGACCCAGTACTTC

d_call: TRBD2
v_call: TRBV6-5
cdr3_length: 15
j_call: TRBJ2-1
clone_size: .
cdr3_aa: CASSTGTSVYNEQFF
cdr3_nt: TGTGCCAGCAGTACCGGGACTAGCGTGTACAATGAGCAGTTCTTC

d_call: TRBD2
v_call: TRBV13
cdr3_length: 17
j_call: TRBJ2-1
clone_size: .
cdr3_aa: CASSLMASGVSYNEQFF
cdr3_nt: TGTGCCAGCAGCTTAATGGCTAGCGGGGTCTCCTACAATGAGCAGTTCTTC

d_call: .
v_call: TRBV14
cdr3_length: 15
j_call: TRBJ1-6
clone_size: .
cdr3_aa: CASSQEVTGSSPLHF
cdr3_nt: TGTGCCAGCAGCCAAGAGGTAACAGGGAGTTCACCCCTCCACTTT

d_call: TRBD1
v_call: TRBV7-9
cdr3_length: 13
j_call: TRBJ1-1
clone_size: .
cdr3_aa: CSSSYRGTTEAFF
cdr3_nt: TGTTCCAGCAGCTACAGGGGAACAACTGAAGCTTTCTTT

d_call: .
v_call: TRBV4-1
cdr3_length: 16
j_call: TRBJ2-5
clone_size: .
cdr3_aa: CASSQDDHSPPGTQYF
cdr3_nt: TGCGCCAGCAGCCAAGATGACCACTCCCCGCCGGGGACCCAGTACTTC

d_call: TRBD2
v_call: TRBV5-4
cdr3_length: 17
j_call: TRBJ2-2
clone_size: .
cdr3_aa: CASKGSGFPEGTGELFF
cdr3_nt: TGTGCCAGCAAAGGTAGCGGGTTCCCCGAGGGGACCGGGGAGCTGTTTTTT

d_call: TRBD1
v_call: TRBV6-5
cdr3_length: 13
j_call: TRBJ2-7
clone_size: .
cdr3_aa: CASSTDRVNEQYF
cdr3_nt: TGTGCCAGCAGCACCGACAGGGTCAACGAGCAGTACTTC

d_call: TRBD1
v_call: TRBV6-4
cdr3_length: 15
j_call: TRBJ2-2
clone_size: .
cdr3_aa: CASSAGQGDTGELFF
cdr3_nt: TGTGCCAGCAGTGCGGGACAGGGGGACACCGGGGAGCTGTTTTTT

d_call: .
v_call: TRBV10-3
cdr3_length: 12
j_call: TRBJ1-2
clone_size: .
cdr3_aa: CAINEQGDGYTF
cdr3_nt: TGTGCCATCAACGAACAGGGTGATGGCTACACCTTC

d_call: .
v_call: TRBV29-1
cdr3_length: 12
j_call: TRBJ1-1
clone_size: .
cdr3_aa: CSVEGGRFEAFF
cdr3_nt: TGCAGCGTTGAAGGGGGCAGGTTCGAAGCTTTCTTT

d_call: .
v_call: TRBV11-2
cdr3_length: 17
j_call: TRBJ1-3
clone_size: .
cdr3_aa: CASSFGQGLFSGNTIYF
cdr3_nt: TGTGCCAGCAGCTTCGGGCAGGGCCTATTCTCTGGAAACACCATATATTTT

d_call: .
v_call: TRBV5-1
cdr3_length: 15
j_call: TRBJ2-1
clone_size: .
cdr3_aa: CASSSRRARNNEQFF
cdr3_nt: TGCGCCAGCAGCTCCCGGAGGGCCAGAAACAATGAGCAGTTCTTC

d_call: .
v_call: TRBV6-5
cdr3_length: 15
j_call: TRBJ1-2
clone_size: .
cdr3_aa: CASTLDRNHNYGYTF
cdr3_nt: TGTGCCAGCACCTTGGACAGAAACCATAACTATGGCTACACCTTC

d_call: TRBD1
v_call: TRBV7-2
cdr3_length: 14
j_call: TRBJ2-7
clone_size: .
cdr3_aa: CASSQGQGNYEQYF
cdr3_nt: TGTGCCAGCAGCCAGGGACAGGGGAACTACGAGCAGTACTTC

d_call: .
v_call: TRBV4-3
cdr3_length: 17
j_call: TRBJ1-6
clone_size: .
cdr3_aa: CASSPGAGSSYNSPLHF
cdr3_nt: TGCGCCAGCAGCCCCGGAGCGGGGAGCTCCTATAATTCACCCCTCCACTTT

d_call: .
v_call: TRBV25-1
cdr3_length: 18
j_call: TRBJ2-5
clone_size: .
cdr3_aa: CASSESLNRDMFQETQYF
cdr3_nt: TGTGCCAGCAGTGAGTCCCTAAACCGGGACATGTTCCAAGAGACCCAGTACTTC

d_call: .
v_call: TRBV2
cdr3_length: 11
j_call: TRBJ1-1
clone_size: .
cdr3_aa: CASIRGTEAFF
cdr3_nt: TGTGCCAGCATTAGAGGCACTGAAGCTTTCTTT

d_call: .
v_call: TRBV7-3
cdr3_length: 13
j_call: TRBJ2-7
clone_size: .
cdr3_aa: CASSPDGDYEQYF
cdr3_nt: TGTGCCAGCAGTCCTGACGGAGACTACGAGCAGTACTTC

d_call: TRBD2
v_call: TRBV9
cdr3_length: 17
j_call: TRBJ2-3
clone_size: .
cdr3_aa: CASSPLGLAGFTDTQYF
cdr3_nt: TGTGCCAGCAGCCCATTGGGGCTAGCGGGGTTCACAGATACGCAGTATTTT

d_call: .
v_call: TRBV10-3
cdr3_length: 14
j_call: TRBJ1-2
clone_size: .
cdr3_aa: CAISGDSVGYGYTF
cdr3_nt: TGTGCCATCAGTGGGGACTCGGTGGGCTATGGCTACACCTTC

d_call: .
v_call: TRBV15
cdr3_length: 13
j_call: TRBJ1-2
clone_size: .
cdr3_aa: CATGLSTNYGYTF
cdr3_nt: TGTGCCACTGGACTGTCGACTAACTATGGCTACACCTTC

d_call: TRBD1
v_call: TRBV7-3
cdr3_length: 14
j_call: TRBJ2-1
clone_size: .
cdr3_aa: CASSSGQGANEQFF
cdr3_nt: TGTGCCAGCAGCTCCGGACAGGGGGCAAATGAGCAGTTCTTC

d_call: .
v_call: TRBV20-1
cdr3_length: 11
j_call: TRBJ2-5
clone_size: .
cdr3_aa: CSAWTTTAQYF
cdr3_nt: TGCAGTGCTTGGACTACTACGGCCCAGTACTTC

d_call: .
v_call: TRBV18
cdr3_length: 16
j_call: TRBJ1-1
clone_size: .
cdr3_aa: CASSPVRQVGDTEAFF
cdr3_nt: TGTGCCAGCTCACCGGTCAGGCAAGTGGGAGACACTGAAGCTTTCTTT

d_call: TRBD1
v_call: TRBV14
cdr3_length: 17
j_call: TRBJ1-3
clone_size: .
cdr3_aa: CASSQDFGTGAGNTIYF
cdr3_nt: TGTGCCAGCAGCCAAGATTTTGGAACAGGGGCTGGAAACACCATATATTTT

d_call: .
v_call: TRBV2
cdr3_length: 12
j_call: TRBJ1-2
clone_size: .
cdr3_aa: CASSEGHRGYTF
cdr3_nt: TGTGCCAGCAGTGAAGGGCACCGAGGCTACACCTTC

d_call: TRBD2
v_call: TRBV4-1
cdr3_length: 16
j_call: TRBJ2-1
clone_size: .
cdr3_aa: CASSQITSGGTNEQFF
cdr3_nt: TGCGCCAGCAGCCAGATCACTAGCGGGGGAACTAATGAGCAGTTCTTC

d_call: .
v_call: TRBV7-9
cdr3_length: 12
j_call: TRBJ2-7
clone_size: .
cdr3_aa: CASSLTGWEQYF
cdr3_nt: TGTGCCAGCAGCTTAACGGGATGGGAGCAGTACTTC

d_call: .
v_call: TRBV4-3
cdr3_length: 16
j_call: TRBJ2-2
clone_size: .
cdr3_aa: CASSPHGGWDTGELFF
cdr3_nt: TGCGCCAGCAGCCCCCATGGCGGTTGGGACACCGGGGAGCTGTTTTTT

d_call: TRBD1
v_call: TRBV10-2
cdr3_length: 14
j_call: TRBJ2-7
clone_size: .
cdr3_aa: CASSDVGQGGPQYF
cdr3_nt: TGCGCCAGCAGTGATGTGGGACAAGGGGGCCCGCAGTACTTC

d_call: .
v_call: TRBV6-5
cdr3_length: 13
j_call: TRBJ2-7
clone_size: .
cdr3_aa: CASSYDGGNEQYF
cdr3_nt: TGTGCCAGCAGTTACGACGGGGGAAACGAGCAGTACTTC

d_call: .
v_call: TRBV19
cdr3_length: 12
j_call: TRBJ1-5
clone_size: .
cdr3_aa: CASSIGGQPQHF
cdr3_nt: TGTGCCAGTAGTATAGGAGGGCAGCCCCAGCATTTT

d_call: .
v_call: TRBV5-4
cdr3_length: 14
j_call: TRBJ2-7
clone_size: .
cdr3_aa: CASSSYQGGYEQYF
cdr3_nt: TGTGCCAGCAGCTCGTACCAGGGGGGCTACGAGCAGTACTTC

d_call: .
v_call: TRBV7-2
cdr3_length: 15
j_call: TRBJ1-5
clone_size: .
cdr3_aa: CASSLAAAPYQPQHF
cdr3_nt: TGTGCCAGCAGCTTAGCTGCGGCACCCTATCAGCCCCAGCATTTT

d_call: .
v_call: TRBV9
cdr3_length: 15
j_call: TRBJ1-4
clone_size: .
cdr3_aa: CASSVAAGRNEKLFF
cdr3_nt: TGTGCCAGCAGCGTAGCGGCGGGGCGGAATGAAAAACTGTTTTTT

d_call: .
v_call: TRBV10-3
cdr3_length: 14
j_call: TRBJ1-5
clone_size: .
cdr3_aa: CAIKPGNSNQPQHF
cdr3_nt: TGTGCCATCAAACCAGGAAATAGCAATCAGCCCCAGCATTTT

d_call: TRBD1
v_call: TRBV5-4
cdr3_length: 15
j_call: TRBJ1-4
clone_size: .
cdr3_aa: CASSLDSGQGEKLFF
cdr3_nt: TGTGCCAGCAGCTTGGACTCGGGACAGGGAGAAAAACTGTTTTTT

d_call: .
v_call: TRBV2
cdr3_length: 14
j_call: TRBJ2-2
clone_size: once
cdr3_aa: CASSEERNTGELFF
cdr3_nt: TGTGCCAGCAGTGAAGAGCGGAACACCGGGGAGCTGTTTTTT

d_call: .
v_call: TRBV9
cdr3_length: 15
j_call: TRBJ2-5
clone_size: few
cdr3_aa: CASSVAGTRWETQYF
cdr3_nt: TGTGCCAGCAGCGTAGCTGGAACGAGGTGGGAGACCCAGTACTTC

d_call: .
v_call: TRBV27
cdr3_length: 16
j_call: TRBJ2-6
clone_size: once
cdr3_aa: CASSSQGKAGANVLTF
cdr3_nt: TGTGCCAGCAGTTCTCAGGGGAAAGCTGGGGCCAACGTCCTGACTTTC

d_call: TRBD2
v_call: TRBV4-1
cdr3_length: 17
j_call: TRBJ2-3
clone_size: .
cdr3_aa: CASSLGTSGGGTDTQYF
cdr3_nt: TGCGCCAGCAGCCTGGGGACTAGCGGGGGAGGCACAGATACGCAGTATTTT

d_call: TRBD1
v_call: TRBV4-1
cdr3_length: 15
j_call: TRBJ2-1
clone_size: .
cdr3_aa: CASSPLIQGSDEQFF
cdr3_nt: TGCGCCAGCAGCCCGTTAATACAGGGGTCGGATGAGCAGTTCTTC

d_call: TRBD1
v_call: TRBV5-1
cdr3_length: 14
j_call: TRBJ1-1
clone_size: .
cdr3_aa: CASSVDRGNTEAFF
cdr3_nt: TGCGCCAGCAGCGTGGACAGGGGGAACACTGAAGCTTTCTTT